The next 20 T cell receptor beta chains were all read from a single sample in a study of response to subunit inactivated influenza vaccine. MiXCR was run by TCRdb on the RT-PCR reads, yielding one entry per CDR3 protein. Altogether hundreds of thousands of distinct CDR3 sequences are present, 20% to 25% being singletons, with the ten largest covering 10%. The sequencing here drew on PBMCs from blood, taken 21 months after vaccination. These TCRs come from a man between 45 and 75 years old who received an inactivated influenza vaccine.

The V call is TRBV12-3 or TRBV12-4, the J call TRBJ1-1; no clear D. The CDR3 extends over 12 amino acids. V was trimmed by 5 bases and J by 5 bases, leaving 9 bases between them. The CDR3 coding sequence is TGTGCCAGCAGTGGGTGGTGGACTGAAGCTTTCTTT. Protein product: CASSGWWTEAFF.

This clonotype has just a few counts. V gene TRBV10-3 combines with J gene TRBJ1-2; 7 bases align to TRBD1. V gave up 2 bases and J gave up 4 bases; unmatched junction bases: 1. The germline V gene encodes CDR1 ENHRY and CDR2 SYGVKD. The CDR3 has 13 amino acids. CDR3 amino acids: CAISEGTVYGYTF. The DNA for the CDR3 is TGTGCCATCAGTGAGGGGACAGTCTATGGCTACACCTTC.

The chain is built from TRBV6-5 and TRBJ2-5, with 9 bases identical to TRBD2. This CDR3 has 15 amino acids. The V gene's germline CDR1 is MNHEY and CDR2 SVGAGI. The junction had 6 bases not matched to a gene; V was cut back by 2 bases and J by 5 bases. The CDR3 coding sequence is TGTGCCAGCAGTTACGGGGGACTAGCAGGCGAGACCCAGTACTTC. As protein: CASSYGGLAGETQYF.

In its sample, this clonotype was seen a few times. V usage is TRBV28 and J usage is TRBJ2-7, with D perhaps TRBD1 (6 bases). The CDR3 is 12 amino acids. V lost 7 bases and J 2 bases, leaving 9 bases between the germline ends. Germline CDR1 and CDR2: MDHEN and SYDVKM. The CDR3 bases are TGTGCCAGCAACAGGGCAACCTACGAGCAGTACTTC. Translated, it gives CASNRATYEQYF.

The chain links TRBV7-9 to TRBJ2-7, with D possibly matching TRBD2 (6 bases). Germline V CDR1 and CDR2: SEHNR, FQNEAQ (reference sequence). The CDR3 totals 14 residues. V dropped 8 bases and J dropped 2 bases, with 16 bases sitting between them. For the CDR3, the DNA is TGTGCCAGCGGGAGGCTCCAAAGCCCCTACGAGCAGTACTTC. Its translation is CASGRLQSPYEQYF.

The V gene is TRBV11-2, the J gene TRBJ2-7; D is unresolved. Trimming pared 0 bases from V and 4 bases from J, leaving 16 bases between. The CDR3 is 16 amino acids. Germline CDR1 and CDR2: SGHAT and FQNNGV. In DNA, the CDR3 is TGTGCCAGCAGCTTAGATGGTTGGCCGCTCCCTTACGAGCAGTACTTC. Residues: CASSLDGWPLPYEQYF.

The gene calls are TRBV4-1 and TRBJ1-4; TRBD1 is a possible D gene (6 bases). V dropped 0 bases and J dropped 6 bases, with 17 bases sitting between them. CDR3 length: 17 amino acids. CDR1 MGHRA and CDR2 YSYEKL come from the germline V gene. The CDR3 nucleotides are TGCGCCAGCAGCCAAGATCGGCAGAGCAAGGGGGATGAAAAACTGTTTTTT. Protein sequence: CASSQDRQSKGDEKLFF.

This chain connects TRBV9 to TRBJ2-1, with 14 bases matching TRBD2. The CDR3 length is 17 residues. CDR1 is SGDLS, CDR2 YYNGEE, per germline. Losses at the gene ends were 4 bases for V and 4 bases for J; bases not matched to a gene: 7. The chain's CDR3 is CASSTGTSGGPYNEQFF. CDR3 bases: TGTGCCAGCAGCACCGGGACTAGCGGGGGACCATACAATGAGCAGTTCTTC.

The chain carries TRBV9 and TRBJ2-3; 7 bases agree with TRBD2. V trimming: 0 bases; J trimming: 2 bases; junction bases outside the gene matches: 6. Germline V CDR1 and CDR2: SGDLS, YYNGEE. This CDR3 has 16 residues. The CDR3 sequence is CASSVVASGPTDTQYF. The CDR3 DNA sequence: TGTGCCAGCAGCGTAGTGGCTAGCGGACCCACAGATACGCAGTATTTT.

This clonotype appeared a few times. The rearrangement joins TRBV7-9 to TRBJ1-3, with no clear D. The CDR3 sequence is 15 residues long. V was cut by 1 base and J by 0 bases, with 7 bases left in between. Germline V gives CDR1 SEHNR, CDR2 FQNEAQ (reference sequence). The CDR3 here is CASSLVAASGNTIYF. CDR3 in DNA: TGTGCCAGCAGCTTAGTGGCAGCCTCTGGAAACACCATATATTTT.

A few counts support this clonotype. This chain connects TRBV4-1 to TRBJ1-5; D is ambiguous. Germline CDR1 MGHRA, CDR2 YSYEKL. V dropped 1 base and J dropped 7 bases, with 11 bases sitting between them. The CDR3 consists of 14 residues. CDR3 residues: CASSQVVQGQPQHF. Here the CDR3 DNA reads TGCGCCAGCAGCCAAGTGGTCCAAGGGCAGCCCCAGCATTTT.

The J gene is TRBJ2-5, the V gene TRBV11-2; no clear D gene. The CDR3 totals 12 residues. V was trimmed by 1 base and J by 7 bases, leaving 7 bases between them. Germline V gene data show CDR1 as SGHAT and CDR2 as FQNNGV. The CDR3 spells CASSLGLVTQYF. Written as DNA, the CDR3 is TGTGCCAGCAGCTTAGGCCTGGTGACCCAGTACTTC.

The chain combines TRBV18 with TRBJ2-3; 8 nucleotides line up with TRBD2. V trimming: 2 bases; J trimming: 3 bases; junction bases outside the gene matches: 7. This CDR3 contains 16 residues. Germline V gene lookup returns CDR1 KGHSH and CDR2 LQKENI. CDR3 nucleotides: TGTGCCAGCTCACCAGGCATAGCGGGAAGAACAGATACGCAGTATTTT. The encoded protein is CASSPGIAGRTDTQYF.

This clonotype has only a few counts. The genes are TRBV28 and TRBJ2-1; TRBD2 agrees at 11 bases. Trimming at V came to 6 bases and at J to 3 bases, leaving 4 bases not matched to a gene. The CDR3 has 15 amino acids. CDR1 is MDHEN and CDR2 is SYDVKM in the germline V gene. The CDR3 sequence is CASSIAGGDYNEQFF. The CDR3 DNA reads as TGTGCCAGCAGCATAGCGGGAGGGGACTACAATGAGCAGTTCTTC.

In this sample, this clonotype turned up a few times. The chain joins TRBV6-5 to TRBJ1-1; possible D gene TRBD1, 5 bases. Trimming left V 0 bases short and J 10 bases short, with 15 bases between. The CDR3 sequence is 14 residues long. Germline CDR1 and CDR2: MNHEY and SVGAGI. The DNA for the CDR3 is TGTGCCAGCAGTTACTCAAGGCCGTCTAGGGGAGCTTTCTTT. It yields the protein CASSYSRPSRGAFF.

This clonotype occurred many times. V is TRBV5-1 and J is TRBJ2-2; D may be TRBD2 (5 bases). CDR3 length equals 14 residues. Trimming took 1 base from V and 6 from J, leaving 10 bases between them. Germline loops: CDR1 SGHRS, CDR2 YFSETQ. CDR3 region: CASSLLGEAGELFF. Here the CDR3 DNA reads TGCGCCAGCAGCTTGTTGGGAGAAGCCGGGGAGCTGTTTTTT.

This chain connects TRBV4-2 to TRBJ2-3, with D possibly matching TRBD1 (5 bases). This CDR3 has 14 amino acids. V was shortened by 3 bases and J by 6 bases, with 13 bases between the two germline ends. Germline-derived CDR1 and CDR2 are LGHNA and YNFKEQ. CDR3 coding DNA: TGTGCCAGCAGCCACGTAGGGGCACCGGATACGCAGTATTTT. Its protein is CASSHVGAPDTQYF.

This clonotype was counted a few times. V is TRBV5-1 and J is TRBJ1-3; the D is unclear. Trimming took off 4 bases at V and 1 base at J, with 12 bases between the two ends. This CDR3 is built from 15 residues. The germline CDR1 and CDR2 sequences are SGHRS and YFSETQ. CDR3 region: CASSRATGSGNTIYF. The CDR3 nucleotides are TGCGCCAGCAGCAGGGCCACCGGGTCTGGAAACACCATATATTTT.

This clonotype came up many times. The CDR3 reads CASSLAGTGRITEAFF. CDR3 nucleotide sequence: TGTGCCAGCAGTTTGGCTGGGACAGGGAGAATCACTGAAGCTTTCTTT. The chain is built from TRBV28 and TRBJ1-1, with 9 bases fitting TRBD1. The CDR3 has 16 amino acids. Germline loops: CDR1 MDHEN, CDR2 SYDVKM. V gave up 3 bases and J gave up 4 bases; unmatched junction bases: 9.

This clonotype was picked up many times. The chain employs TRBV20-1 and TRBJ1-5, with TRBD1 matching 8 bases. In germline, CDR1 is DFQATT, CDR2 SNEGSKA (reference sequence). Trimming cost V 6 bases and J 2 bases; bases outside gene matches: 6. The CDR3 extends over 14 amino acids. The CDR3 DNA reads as TGCAGTGCCAGACAGGGGTCGGGCAATCAGCCCCAGCATTTT. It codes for CSARQGSGNQPQHF.